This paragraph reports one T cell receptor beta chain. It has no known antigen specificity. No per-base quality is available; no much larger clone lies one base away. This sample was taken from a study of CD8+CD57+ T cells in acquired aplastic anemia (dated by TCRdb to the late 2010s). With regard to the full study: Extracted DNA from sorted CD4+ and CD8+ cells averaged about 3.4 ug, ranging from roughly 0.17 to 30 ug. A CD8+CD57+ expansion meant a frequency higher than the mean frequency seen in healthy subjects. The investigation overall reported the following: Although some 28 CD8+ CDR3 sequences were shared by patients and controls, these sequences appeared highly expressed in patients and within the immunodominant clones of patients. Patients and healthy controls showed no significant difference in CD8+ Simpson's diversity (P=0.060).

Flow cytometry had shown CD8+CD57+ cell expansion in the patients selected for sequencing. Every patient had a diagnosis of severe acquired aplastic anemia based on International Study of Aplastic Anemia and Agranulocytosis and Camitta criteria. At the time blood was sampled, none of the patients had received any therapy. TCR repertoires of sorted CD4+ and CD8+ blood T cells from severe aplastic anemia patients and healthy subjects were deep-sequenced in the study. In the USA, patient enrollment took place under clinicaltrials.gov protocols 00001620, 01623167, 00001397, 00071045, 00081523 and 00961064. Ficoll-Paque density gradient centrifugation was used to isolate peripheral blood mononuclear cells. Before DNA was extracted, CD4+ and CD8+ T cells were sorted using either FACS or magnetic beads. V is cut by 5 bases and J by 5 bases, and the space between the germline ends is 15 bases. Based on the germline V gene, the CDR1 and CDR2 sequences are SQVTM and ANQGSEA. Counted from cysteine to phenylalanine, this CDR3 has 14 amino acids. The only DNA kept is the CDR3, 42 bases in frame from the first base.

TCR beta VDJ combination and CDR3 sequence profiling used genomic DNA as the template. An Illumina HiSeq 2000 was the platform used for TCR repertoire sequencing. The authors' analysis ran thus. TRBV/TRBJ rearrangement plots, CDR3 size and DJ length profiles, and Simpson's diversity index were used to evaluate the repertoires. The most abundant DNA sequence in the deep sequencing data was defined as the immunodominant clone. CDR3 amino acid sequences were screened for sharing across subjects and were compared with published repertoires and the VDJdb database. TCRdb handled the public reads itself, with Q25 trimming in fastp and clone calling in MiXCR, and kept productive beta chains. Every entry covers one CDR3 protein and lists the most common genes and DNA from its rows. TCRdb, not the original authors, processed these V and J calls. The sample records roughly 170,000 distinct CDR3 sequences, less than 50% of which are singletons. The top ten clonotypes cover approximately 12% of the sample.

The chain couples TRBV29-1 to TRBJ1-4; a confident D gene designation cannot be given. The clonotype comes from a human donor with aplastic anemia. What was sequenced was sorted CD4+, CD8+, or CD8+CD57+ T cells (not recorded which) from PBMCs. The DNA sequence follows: TGCAGCGTTCCCCTGCCGGGAGGAAATGAAAAACTGTTTTTT. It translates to CSVPLPGGNEKLFF.